This TCR beta chain is drawn from a study of cytotoxic CD8 clonotypes in ibrutinib-treated CLL. Regarding the study as a whole: Clonality climbed at ibrutinib response, then dropped toward baseline at progression. Higher circulating CD8+ T-cell counts strongly accompanied higher baseline clonality, above age-matched healthy donors.

Clones were sequenced by immunoSEQ multiplex PCR, and TCRdb holds only the in-frame ones, with some missing. Of over 150,000 clones in the sample, approximately 68% were seen once. V lost 0 bases to trimming and J lost 0 bases; unmatched junction nucleotides: 3. The CDR3 is made up of 16 amino acids. Germline CDR1 is SGDLS and CDR2 is YYNGEE. Details on this clone: The antigen remains undetermined. Within the sample, other DNA sequences also encode this same CDR3.

This rearrangement joins TRBV9 to TRBJ2-7; TRBD2 agrees at 10 bases. This receptor was identified in a human donor with chronic lymphocytic leukemia. The sample in question was PBMCs, obtained after 24 months of ibrutinib treatment. For the CDR3, the DNA is TGTGCCAGCAGCGTAGGTTCTAGCGGGAGCTCCTACGAGCAGTACTTC. It specifies CASSVGSSGSSYEQYF.